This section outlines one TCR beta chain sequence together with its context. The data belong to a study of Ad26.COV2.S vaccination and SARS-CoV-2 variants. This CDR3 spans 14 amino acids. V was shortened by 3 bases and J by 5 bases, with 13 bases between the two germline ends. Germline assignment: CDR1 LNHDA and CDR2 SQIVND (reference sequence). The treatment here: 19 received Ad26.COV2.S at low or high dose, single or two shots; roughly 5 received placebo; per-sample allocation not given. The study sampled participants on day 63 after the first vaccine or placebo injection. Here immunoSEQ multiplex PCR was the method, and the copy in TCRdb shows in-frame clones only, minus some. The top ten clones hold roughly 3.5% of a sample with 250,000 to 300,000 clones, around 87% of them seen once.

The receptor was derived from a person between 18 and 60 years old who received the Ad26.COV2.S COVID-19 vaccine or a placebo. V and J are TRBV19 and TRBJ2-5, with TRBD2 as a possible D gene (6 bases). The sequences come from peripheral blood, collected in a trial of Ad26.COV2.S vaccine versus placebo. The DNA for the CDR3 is TGTGCCAGTAGTATGGGTCTTGGGGGGGAGACCCAGTACTTC. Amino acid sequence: CASSMGLGGETQYF.